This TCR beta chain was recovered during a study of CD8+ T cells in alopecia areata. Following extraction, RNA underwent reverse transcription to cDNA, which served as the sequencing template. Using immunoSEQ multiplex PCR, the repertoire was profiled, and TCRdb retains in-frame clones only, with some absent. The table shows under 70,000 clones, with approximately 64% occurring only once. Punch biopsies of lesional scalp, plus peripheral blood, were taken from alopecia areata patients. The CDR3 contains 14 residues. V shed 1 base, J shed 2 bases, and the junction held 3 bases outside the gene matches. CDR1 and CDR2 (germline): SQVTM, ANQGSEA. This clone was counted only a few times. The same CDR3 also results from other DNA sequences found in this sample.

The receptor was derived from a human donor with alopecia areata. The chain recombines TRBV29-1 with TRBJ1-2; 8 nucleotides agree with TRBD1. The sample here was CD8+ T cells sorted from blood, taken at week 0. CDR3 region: CSVEVRGRNYGYTF. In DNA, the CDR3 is TGCAGCGTTGAAGTCAGGGGGCGCAACTATGGCTACACCTTC.